Listed here are 11 T cell receptor beta chains from one sample, sequenced in a study of shared clonotypes between healthy human individuals. Generated by immunoSEQ multiplex PCR, the TCRdb table keeps only in-frame clones and is missing some. This sample has 2 million to 2.5 million clones, with 85% to 95% found just once. Naive CD8 cells were CD45RO-negative, positively selected for CCR7, excluding terminally differentiated effector memory CD45RA+ cells. Sequences were obtained from naive CD8+ T cells sorted from blood. The receptors come from a young man in good health.

This clone appeared once. V and J are TRBV28 and TRBJ2-2, with D tentatively TRBD1 or TRBD2 (5 bases each). From germline, CDR1 is MDHEN and CDR2 SYDVKM. Trimming removed 6 bases at V and 3 bases at J, with 14 bases between. The CDR3 totals 15 residues. As DNA, the CDR3 is TGTGCCAGCAGCGGGACGAATAGCCACACCGGGGAGCTGTTTTTT. This codes for CASSGTNSHTGELFF.

A word on this clone: This specimen includes other DNA sequences encoding the same CDR3. The rearrangement links TRBV2 to TRBJ2-7; possible D gene TRBD2, 5 bases. V dropped 4 bases and J dropped 0 bases, with 10 bases sitting between them. Germline V gene lookup returns CDR1 SNHLY and CDR2 FYNNEI. The CDR3 has 14 amino acids. The CDR3 coding sequence is TGTGCCAGCAGTGTCCTAGCCGGCTCCTACGAGCAGTACTTC. It translates to CASSVLAGSYEQYF.

The gene calls are TRBV19 and TRBJ1-2, with TRBD1 matching over 9 bases. This CDR3 is built from 13 residues. Trimming removed 8 bases from V and 3 bases from J; junction bases left unmatched: 4. CDR1 LNHDA and CDR2 SQIVND come from the germline V gene (reference sequence). CDR3 in amino acids: CASHRTGDYGYTF. In nucleotides, the CDR3 is TGTGCCAGTCACAGGACAGGGGACTATGGCTACACCTTC.

The chain is built from TRBV4-3 and TRBJ2-3, with 14 nucleotides matching TRBD2. The junction had 4 bases not matched to a gene; V was cut back by 1 base and J by 4 bases. This CDR3 is built from 17 residues. From germline, CDR1 is LGHNA and CDR2 YSLEER. The CDR3 sequence is CASSQGGTSGSADTQYF. The CDR3 DNA is TGCGCCAGCAGCCAAGGGGGGACTAGCGGGAGTGCAGATACGCAGTATTTT.

CDR3 nucleotide sequence: TGCGCCAGCAGCCAAAGTGTAGGGGGGGGGACCTACGAGCAGTACTTC. It is translated as CASSQSVGGGTYEQYF. The chain employs TRBV4-1 and TRBJ2-7; D might be TRBD2 (7 bases). V was trimmed by 2 bases and J by 2 bases, leaving 16 bases between them. Per germline, CDR1 MGHRA and CDR2 YSYEKL. This CDR3 has 16 amino acids.

The chain uses TRBV5-8 and TRBJ2-7; 7 bases are a match to TRBD1. The V and J ends lost 2 bases and 6 bases, in that order; junction bases with no gene match: 11. CDR1 is SGHTS and CDR2 is YDEGEE in the germline V gene. The CDR3 has 15 amino acids. This CDR3 reads CASSFGQGVRVEQYF. The CDR3 DNA follows: TGTGCCAGCAGCTTCGGGCAGGGGGTACGAGTCGAGCAGTACTTC.

The chain joins TRBV27 to TRBJ2-1; the D gene could be TRBD1 or TRBD2 (7 bases each). V lost 0 bases and J 9 bases, leaving 18 bases between the germline ends. CDR1 and CDR2 from the germline V gene are MNHEY and SMNVEV (reference sequence). The CDR3 loop spans 16 amino acids. The CDR3 loop reads CASSLSGQGGFGEQFF. CDR3 bases: TGTGCCAGCAGTTTATCAGGCCAGGGGGGGTTCGGTGAGCAGTTCTTC.

The J gene is TRBJ1-1, the V gene TRBV19; no definite D call. This CDR3 has 12 residues. V was pared by 0 bases and J by 10 bases, with 9 bases between. Germline V gene lookup returns CDR1 LNHDA and CDR2 SQIVND (reference sequence). The CDR3 nucleotides read TGTGCCAGTAGTATAGATCGTCGTGGAGCTTTCTTT. Its translation: CASSIDRRGAFF.

The chain combines TRBV7-6 with TRBJ2-3; D uncertain. Trimming took off 3 bases at V and 1 base at J, with 8 bases between the two ends. The CDR3 is 14 amino acids. The germline CDR1 and CDR2 sequences are SGHVS and FNYEAQ. The CDR3 loop reads CASSLGLGTDTQYF. The CDR3 bases are TGTGCCAGCAGCTTGGGATTGGGCACAGATACGCAGTATTTT. The full variable domain, rest sourced from reference TRBV7-6 and TRBJ2-3, is GAGVSQSPRYKVTKRGQDVALRCDPISGHVSLYWYRQALGQGPEFLTYFNYEAQQDKSGLPNDRFSAERPEGSISTLTIQRTEQRDSAMYRCASSLGLGTDTQYFGPGTRLTVL.

The rearrangement joins TRBV15 to TRBJ1-6, with a weak D call TRBD1 (6 bases). The CDR3 has 15 amino acids. The V gene's germline CDR1 is LNHNV and CDR2 YYDKDF (reference sequence). V dropped 0 bases and J dropped 9 bases, with 12 bases sitting between them. The DNA of the CDR3 is TGTGCCACCAGCAGAGATGAGGGGGGAGGTTCACCCCTCCACTTT. This sequence encodes CATSRDEGGGSPLHF.

The chain uses TRBV2 and TRBJ2-2, with D unresolved. Looked up from germline, CDR1 is SNHLY and CDR2 is FYNNEI. Trimming cost V 7 bases and J 0 bases, with 12 bases left between them. This CDR3 region has 15 residues. The CDR3 reads CASMAALSNTGELFF. The CDR3 nucleotides read TGTGCCAGCATGGCAGCTCTTTCGAACACCGGGGAGCTGTTTTTT.